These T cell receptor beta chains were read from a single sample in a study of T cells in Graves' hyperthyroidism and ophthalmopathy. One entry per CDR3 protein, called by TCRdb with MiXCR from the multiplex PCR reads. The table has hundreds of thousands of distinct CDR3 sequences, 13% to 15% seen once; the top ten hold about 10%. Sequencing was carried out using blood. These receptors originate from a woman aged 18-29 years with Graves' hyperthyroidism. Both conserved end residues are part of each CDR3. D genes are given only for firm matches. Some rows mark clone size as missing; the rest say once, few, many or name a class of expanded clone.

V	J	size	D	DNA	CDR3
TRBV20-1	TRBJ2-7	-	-	TGCAGTGCTAGCCTGTGGGGGTCGATGCAGTACTTC	CSASLWGSMQYF
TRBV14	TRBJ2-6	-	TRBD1	TGTGCCAGCAGCTCGGGACAGGGCAAACGCGAGGGGGCCAACGTCCTGACTTTC	CASSSGQGKREGANVLTF
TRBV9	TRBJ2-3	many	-	TGTGCCAGCAGCACAGGGTGGAGCACAGATACGCAGTATTTT	CASSTGWSTDTQYF
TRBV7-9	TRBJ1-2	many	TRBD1	TGTGCCAGCAGCTTAGCGACGGGACAGTTCCTCAACTATGGCTACACCTTC	CASSLATGQFLNYGYTF
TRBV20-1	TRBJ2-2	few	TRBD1	TGCAGTGCTACCGGGACAGGGGACACCGGGGAGCTGTTTTTT	CSATGTGDTGELFF
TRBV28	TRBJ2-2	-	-	TGTGCCACCAGCCGTGGGAACACCGGGGAGCTGTTTTTT	CATSRGNTGELFF
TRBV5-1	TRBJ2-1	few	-	TGCGCCAGCAGCACATGGACAGAGGACAATGAGCAGTTCTTC	CASSTWTEDNEQFF
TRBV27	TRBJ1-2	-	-	TGTGCCAGCAGTTTAGCGGGCTTGTCTAACTATGGCTACACCTTC	CASSLAGLSNYGYTF
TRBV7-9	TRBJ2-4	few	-	TGTGCCAGCAGCTTAGAGCTTGACAGCTACAAAAACATTCAGTACTTC	CASSLELDSYKNIQYF
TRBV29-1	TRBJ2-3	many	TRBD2	TGCAGCGTATCTAGCGGAGTCACAGATACGCAGTATTTT	CSVSSGVTDTQYF
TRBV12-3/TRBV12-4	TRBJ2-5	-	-	TGTGCCAGCAGTTACTCAGGGCAACGAGAGACCCAGTACTTC	CASSYSGQRETQYF
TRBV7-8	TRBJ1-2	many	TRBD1	TGTGCCAGCAGCTTAGTGGGAGGGGGCGTGAATGGCTACACCTTC	CASSLVGGGVNGYTF
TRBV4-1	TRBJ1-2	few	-	TGCGCCAGCAGCCCGTTCTTGAGGGACTTTGGCTACACCTTC	CASSPFLRDFGYTF
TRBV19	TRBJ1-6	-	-	TGTGCCAGCGCCCCCTTCTATAATTCACCCCTCCACTTT	CASAPFYNSPLHF
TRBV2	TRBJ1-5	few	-	TGTGCCAGCAGGCCGGGACCGCATAGCAATCAGCCCCAGCATTTT	CASRPGPHSNQPQHF
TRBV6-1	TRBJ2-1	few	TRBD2	TGTGCCAGCACCCTAGCGGGGGCGGGTGATGAGCAGTTCTTC	CASTLAGAGDEQFF
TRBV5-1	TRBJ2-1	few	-	TGCGCCAGAGCGGACCCTTACAATGAGCAGTTCTTC	CARADPYNEQFF
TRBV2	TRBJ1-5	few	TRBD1	TGTGCCAGCAGCCAAGACAGGGGAGATCAGCCCCAGCATTTT	CASSQDRGDQPQHF
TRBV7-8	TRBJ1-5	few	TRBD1	TGTGCCAGCAGCACTGAACGTAGGGACAGGGGGCTTGGGCAGCCCCAGCATTTT	CASSTERRDRGLGQPQHF
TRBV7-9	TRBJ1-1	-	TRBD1	TGTGCCAGCAGCTTATGGGGAAAGACAGGGCGCTCTACACGAAACACTGAAGCTTTCTTT	CASSLWGKTGRSTRNTEAFF
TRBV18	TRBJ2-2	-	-	TGTGCCAGCTCACCCGGGATAGCCCACTCGATGTGGTTTTTT	CASSPGIAHSMWFF
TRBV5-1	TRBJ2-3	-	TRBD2	TGCGCCAGCAGCGCTGGGACTAGCTTGCCGGATACGCAGTATTTT	CASSAGTSLPDTQYF
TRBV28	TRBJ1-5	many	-	TGTGCCAGCAGTTGGACCGGAGTGATGGCAAGCAATCAGCCCCAGCATTTT	CASSWTGVMASNQPQHF
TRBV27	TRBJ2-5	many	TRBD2	TGTGCCAGCAGTCCCTTGGCTAGCGGGAGTGTCCAAGAGACCCAGTACTTC	CASSPLASGSVQETQYF
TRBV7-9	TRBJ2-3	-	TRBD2	TGTGCCAGCAGCTTAGATGTAGCGGGAGGCCCAGATACGCAGTATTTT	CASSLDVAGGPDTQYF
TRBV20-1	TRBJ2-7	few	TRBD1	TGCAGTGCTACGGGACAGGTTAGCTCCTACGAGCAGTACTTC	CSATGQVSSYEQYF
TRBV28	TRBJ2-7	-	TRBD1	TGTGCCAGCAGTGGGACCGGAAGGGGGCCCTCCTACGAGCAGTACTTC	CASSGTGRGPSYEQYF
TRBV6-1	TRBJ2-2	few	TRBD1	TGTGCCAGCAGCCACGTCTACAGGGGCGGGAACACCGGGGAGCTGTTTTTT	CASSHVYRGGNTGELFF
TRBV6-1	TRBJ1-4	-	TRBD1	TGTGCCAGCAGTGAAGCTGTTAACAGGGGTAAACTGTTTTTT	CASSEAVNRGKLFF
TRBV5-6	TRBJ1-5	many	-	TGTGCCAGCAGTTCCACTGGGGGGCATAATCAGCCCCAGCATTTT	CASSSTGGHNQPQHF
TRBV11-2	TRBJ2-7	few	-	TGTGCCAGCAGCTTAGCTCATGGGGCCTACGAGCAGTACTTC	CASSLAHGAYEQYF
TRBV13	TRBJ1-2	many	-	TGTGCCAGCAGCTTACAGAGGGCGTTGGTTGGCTACACCTTC	CASSLQRALVGYTF
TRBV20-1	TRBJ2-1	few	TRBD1	TGCAGTGCTAGGGATACATTTACAGGGGCCAAGGGCAATGAGCAGTTCTTC	CSARDTFTGAKGNEQFF
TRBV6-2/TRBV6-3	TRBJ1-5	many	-	TGTGCCAGCACTAAGGGTAGGTCGGGGAAACTCCCTGAGTCTAGCAATCAGCCCCAGCATTTT	CASTKGRSGKLPESSNQPQHF
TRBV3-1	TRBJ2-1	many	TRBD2	TGTGCCAGCTCGCGGGGGGCGGTTTATAGCGGGAGCCATGAGCAGTTCTTC	CASSRGAVYSGSHEQFF
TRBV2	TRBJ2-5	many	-	TGTGCCAGCAGTGTCTCCAGTCGGGTCGGGACCCAGTACTTC	CASSVSSRVGTQYF
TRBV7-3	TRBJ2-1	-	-	TGTGCCAGCAGCTTAAGGGTAGCGAACTACGGTGAGCAGTTCTTC	CASSLRVANYGEQFF
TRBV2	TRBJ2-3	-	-	TGTGCCAGCAGAGACCCGGGAGGCACAGATACGCAGTATTTT	CASRDPGGTDTQYF
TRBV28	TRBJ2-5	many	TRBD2	TGTGCCAGCAGTTTATTTGGGCGGGAGGGCCGCGAGACCCAGTACTTC	CASSLFGREGRETQYF